This is a list of T cell receptor beta chains from one sample in a study of human T cells and chemical hapten exposure. TCRdb independently ran MiXCR on the RACE reads; one entry per CDR3 protein. The profile covers around 300,000 distinct CDR3 sequences, with approximately 7.5% appearing a single time and 0.9% to 1.5% taken by the ten largest. Sample: whole blood, taken in connection with sensitization to the hapten diphenylcyclopropenone (DPC). These receptors were taken from a man younger than 35 with alopecia areata. Some clones in this sample may be carry-over from other donors' samples. The conserved cysteine and the conserved F or W are not part of the CDR3 here. The order of the fields is V gene, J gene, CDR3 protein.

TRBV5-1	TRBJ1-3	ASSLGQGVTSGNTIY
TRBV27	TRBJ1-1	ASSMDGQNTEAF
TRBV6-6	TRBJ1-6	ASSYPIGQRNSPLH
TRBV28	TRBJ2-3	ASSFPGGGTDTQY
TRBV4-3	TRBJ2-7	ASSQVREDRGGRRSYEQY
TRBV28	TRBJ2-3	ASSLFSGDTQY
TRBV29-1	TRBJ2-2	SVLSRAQNTGELF
TRBV29-1	TRBJ2-7	SVESDRDYEQY
TRBV4-3	TRBJ1-1	ASSPAGLPLRDAF
TRBV20-1	TRBJ1-1	SARGDREEVNTEAF
TRBV12-3/TRBV12-4	TRBJ2-2	ASTTNIAGAYTGELF
TRBV7-2	TRBJ2-2	ASSSPGQGVELF
TRBV20-1	TRBJ2-3	SARERGGNTQY
TRBV20-1	TRBJ2-7	SARFHASEQY
TRBV20-1	TRBJ1-6	SARGPRGGRSPLH
TRBV20-1	TRBJ2-7	SAASGGATYEQY
TRBV4-1	TRBJ2-7	ASSRRTGNSYEQY
TRBV20-1	TRBJ2-1	SAGDIRLGYNEQF
TRBV5-6	TRBJ2-3	ASSLFGGAGSTDTQY
TRBV25-1	TRBJ1-4	ASSEYVGAVGEKLF
TRBV4-2	TRBJ2-3	ASSRRLAGSTDTQY
TRBV4-3	TRBJ1-2	ASSLGTGGVDGYT
TRBV3-1	TRBJ2-3	ASSHPNPTDTQY
TRBV6-2/TRBV6-3	TRBJ2-7	ASSYSGGTYEQY
TRBV5-1	TRBJ1-6	ASSSVTGANSPLH
TRBV6-6	TRBJ1-1	ASSYPEIGKNTEAF
TRBV7-7	TRBJ2-1	ASSVLAGGLDEQF
TRBV7-2	TRBJ2-3	ASQPPAGWTDTQY
TRBV4-3	TRBJ2-1	ASSQGPGGLGEQF
TRBV12-3/TRBV12-4	TRBJ2-1	ASSLARGAGGEF
TRBV10-3	TRBJ1-2	AISESQGPTYGYT
TRBV5-1	TRBJ2-1	ASSPGLSNEQF
TRBV7-6	TRBJ2-5	ASSFREQETQY
TRBV9	TRBJ1-2	ASSGGTTSNYGYT
TRBV27	TRBJ1-5	ASSYLGGIGNQPQH
TRBV6-2/TRBV6-3	TRBJ2-3	ASRSRARAQY
TRBV12-3/TRBV12-4	TRBJ2-1	ASSFRVQVYNEQF
TRBV6-6	TRBJ2-5	ASSYGRGLQETQY
TRBV6-2/TRBV6-3	TRBJ2-7	ASRPPSDYEQY
TRBV18	TRBJ1-1	ASSPLAQYTEAF
TRBV5-6	TRBJ1-1	ASSLRGASTEAF
TRBV5-5	TRBJ1-5	ASSLGLTPRQGGGQPQH
TRBV7-2	TRBJ1-3	ASSLDYSSGNTIY
TRBV7-2	TRBJ1-5	ASSSDRPNQPQH
TRBV20-1	TRBJ1-1	SALTRDTEAF
TRBV10-3	TRBJ2-2	AIRLQGGTGELF
TRBV4-1	TRBJ2-6	ASSQGKPGGANVLT
TRBV10-3	TRBJ2-7	ASSRDWRDYEQY
TRBV20-1	TRBJ2-7	SATIRDRLRDEQY
TRBV5-1	TRBJ1-2	ASSLWTSGNYGYT
TRBV14	TRBJ2-3	ASSLYGRTDTQY
TRBV4-1	TRBJ2-3	ASSQLMLQRGAADTQY
TRBV7-3	TRBJ2-3	ASSLWEADTQY
TRBV20-1	TRBJ1-5	SASRSGRYSNQPQH